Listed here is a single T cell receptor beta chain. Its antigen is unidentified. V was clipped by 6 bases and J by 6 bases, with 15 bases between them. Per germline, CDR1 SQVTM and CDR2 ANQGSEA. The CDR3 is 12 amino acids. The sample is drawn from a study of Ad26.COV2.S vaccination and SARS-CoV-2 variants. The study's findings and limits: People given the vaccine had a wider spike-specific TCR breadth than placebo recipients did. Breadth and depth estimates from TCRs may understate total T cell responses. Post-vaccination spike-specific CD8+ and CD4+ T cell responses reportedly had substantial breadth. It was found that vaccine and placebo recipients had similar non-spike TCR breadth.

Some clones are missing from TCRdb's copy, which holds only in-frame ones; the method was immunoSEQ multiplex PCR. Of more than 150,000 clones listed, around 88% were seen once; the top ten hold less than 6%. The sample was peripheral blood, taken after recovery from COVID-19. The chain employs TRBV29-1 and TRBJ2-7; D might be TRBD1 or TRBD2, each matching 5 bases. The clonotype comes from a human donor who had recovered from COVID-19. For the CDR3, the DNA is TGCAGCGTAACAGGCCTGAGGGGCGAGCAGTACTTC. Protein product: CSVTGLRGEQYF.